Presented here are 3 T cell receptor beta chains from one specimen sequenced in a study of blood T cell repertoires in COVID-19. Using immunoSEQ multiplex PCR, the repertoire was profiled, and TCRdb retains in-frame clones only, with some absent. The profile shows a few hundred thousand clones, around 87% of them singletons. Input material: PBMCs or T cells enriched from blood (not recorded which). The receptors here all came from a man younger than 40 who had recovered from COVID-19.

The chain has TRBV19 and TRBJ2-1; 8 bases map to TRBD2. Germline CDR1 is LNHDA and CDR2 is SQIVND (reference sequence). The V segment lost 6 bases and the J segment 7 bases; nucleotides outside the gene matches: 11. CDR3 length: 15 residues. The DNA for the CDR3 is TGTGCCAGTAGAGCAGCGGGAGAGATAAGAAATGAGCAGTTCTTC. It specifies CASRAAGEIRNEQFF.

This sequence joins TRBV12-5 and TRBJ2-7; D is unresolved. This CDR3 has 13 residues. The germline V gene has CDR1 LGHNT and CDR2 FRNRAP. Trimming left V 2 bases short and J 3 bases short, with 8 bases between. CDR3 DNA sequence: TGTGCTAGTGGTTTGTCAGGTGGCTACGAGCAGTACTTC. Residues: CASGLSGGYEQYF.

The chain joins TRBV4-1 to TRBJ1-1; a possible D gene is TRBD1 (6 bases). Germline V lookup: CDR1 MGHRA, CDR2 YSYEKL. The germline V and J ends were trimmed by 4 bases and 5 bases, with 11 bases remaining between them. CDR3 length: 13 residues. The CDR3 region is CASSPQGLTEAFF. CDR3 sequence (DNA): TGCGCCAGCAGCCCCCAGGGGCTGACTGAAGCTTTCTTT.